A selection of T cell receptor beta chains follows, all from one sample in a study of neurological immune-mediated disorders. TCRdb called the 5' RACE reads again in MiXCR, with one record for every CDR3 protein. The profile shows more than 25,000 distinct CDR3 sequences, under 25% of them singletons. Material for sequencing was CD4+ T cells from blood. The receptors come from a man between 50 and 59 years old with HTLV-1-associated myelopathy (HAM/TSP). CDR3s leave out the opening cysteine and the closing phenylalanine or tryptophan. The D gene is left open where the match is weak. Clone size appears in some rows only: once, few, many, or a class for an expanded clone.

D: NA
length: 12
size: NA
V: TRBV5-5
CDR3: ASSLVSPGNTIY

D: TRBD1
length: 13
size: many
V: TRBV5-1
CDR3: ASSLGLTGDQPQH

D: NA
length: 12
size: medium-sized
V: TRBV5-1
CDR3: ASSSGGAGNTIY

D: NA
length: 11
size: many
V: TRBV11-3
CDR3: ARTGASTDTQY

D: TRBD1
length: 10
size: many
V: TRBV12-3/TRBV12-4
CDR3: ASSRTGREQY

D: TRBD1
length: 11
size: few
V: TRBV11-1
CDR3: ASTPPGQRKQF

D: NA
length: 11
size: many
V: TRBV18
CDR3: ASSPPAGDTQY

D: NA
length: 11
size: NA
V: TRBV29-1
CDR3: SVDQDTNNEQF

D: NA
length: 13
size: NA
V: TRBV5-1
CDR3: ASSIGGRSADTQY

D: TRBD1
length: 11
size: NA
V: TRBV20-1
CDR3: SASGGQVTEAF

D: NA
length: 11
size: many
V: TRBV10-3
CDR3: AIGPQSNQPQH

D: NA
length: 12
size: NA
V: TRBV7-2
CDR3: ASSFGGPPNEQF

D: NA
length: 10
size: many
V: TRBV18
CDR3: ASSGNGYGYT

D: NA
length: 12
size: once
V: TRBV18
CDR3: ASSPRPEAGELF

D: TRBD1
length: 11
size: many
V: TRBV5-5
CDR3: ASSLQGANGYT

D: NA
length: 13
size: many
V: TRBV5-1
CDR3: ASSLMGGSYNEQF